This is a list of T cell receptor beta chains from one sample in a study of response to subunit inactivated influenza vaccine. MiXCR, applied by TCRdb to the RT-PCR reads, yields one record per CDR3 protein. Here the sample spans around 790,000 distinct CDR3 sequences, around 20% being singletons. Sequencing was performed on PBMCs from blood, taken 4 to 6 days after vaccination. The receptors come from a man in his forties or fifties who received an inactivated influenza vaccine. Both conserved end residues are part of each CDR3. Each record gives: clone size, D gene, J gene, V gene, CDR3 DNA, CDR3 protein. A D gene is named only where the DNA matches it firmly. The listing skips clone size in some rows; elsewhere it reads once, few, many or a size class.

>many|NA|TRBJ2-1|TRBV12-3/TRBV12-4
TGTGCCAGCAGTTTGGGTTCCGGCGCAGTTGGCAATGAGCAGTTCTTC
CASSLGSGAVGNEQFF
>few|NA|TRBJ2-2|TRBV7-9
TGTGCCCTTCTTGCGTCGAACACCGGGGAGCTGTTTTTT
CALLASNTGELFF
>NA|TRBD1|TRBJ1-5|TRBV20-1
TGCAGTGCTCCAACAGGGGAGCTGGCTCAGCCCCAGCATTTT
CSAPTGELAQPQHF
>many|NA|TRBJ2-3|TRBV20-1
TGCAGTGCTACACCGACCAGCACAGATACGCAGTATTTT
CSATPTSTDTQYF
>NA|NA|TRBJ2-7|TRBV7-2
TGTGCCAGCAGTCCATTTGAGGTCCGTTCCAACGAGCAGTACTTC
CASSPFEVRSNEQYF
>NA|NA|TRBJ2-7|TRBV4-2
TGTGCCAGCAGCCGAGTAGCGGAGTCCTCCTACGAGCAGTACTTC
CASSRVAESSYEQYF
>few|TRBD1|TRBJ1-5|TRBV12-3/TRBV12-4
TGTGCCAGCAGTCAGGACAGGGAATTTGATCCCCAGCATTTT
CASSQDREFDPQHF
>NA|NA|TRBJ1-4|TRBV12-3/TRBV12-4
TGTGCCAGCAGTCGAGCGGGGGAAGGTGAAAAACTGTTTTTT
CASSRAGEGEKLFF
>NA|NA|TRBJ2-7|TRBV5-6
TGTGCCAGCAGCTTTGGGGGGATTAACTACGAGCAGTACTTC
CASSFGGINYEQYF
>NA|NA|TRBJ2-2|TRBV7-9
TGTGCCACGCCGCCGGGCGCGAACACCGGGGAGCTGTTTTTT
CATPPGANTGELFF
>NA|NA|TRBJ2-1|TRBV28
TGTGCCAGCAGTTTATATGTGATTAGCTCCTACAATGAGCAGTTCTTC
CASSLYVISSYNEQFF
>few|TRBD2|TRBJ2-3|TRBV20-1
TGCAGTAACAGCGGGAGGTCGGCAGATACGCAGTATTTT
CSNSGRSADTQYF
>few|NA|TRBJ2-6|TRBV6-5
TGTGCCAGCAGCTACCTCCTAGCGACTGGGGCCAACGTCCTGACTTTC
CASSYLLATGANVLTF
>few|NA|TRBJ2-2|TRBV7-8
TGTGCCAGCAGCCAAACGACCGGGGAGCTGTTTTTT
CASSQTTGELFF
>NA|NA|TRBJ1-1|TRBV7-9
TGTGCCAGCAGTCCATGGGAAGGGGGAGCTTTCTTT
CASSPWEGGAFF
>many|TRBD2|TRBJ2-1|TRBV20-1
TGCAGTGCTCCCGGGGGGGTTGATGAGCAGTTCTTC
CSAPGGVDEQFF
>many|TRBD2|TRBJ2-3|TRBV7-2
TGTGCCAGCAGCTTAGAGGCCGGGACTAGCGGGGCGCAGTATTTT
CASSLEAGTSGAQYF
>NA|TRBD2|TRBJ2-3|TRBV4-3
TGCGCCAGCAGCCAAGCCGGCGGGAGGGATTCAGATACGCAGTATTTT
CASSQAGGRDSDTQYF
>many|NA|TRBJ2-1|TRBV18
TGTGCCAGCTCACCCCCGGGGCGGATGACGGCTGAGCAGTTCTTC
CASSPPGRMTAEQFF
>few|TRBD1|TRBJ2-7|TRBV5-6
TGTGCCAGCAGCTTAGGGACAGGGGGTATCTCCTACGAGCAGTACTTC
CASSLGTGGISYEQYF
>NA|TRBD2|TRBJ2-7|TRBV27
TGTGCCAGCAGTTTGGGTGTAAGTGGGGCTAGCGGTTACGAGCAGTACTTC
CASSLGVSGASGYEQYF
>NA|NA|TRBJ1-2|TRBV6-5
TGTGCCAGCAGTTACAAGGGGGACTATGGCTACACCTTC
CASSYKGDYGYTF
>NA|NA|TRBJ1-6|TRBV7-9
TGTGCCAGCAGCATCGGGGGGAGGAATTCACCCCTCCACTTT
CASSIGGRNSPLHF
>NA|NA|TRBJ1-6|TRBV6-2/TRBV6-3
TGTGCCAGCAGACCCGACGGGAGCTCCTATAATTCACCCCTCCACTTT
CASRPDGSSYNSPLHF
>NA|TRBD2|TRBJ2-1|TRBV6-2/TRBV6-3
TGTGGCTATGATAGCGGGAACAAAAAGGAGCAGTTCTTC
CGYDSGNKKEQFF
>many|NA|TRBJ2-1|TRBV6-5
TGTGCCAGCAGTTACGGACAGGAGCAGTTCTTC
CASSYGQEQFF
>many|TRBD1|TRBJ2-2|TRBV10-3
TGTGCCATTACGACAGGGCAAGCCGGGGAGCTGTTTTTT
CAITTGQAGELFF
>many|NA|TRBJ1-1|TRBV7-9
TGTGCCAGCAGCTCCCCGCAGAACACTGAAGCTTTCTTT
CASSSPQNTEAFF
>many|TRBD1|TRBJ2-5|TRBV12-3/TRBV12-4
TGTGCCAGCAGTTTGGGGGACAGGGAGACCCAGTACTTC
CASSLGDRETQYF
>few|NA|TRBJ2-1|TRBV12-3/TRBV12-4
TGTGCCAGCAGGATGACAGAATACAATGAGCAGTTCTTC
CASRMTEYNEQFF
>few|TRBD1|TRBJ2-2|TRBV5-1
TGCGCCAGCAGCTGGACCGGCTCCGGGACAGTCTACACCGGGGAGCTGTTTTTT
CASSWTGSGTVYTGELFF
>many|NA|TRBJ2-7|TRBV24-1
TGTGCCACCAGTGACCTTCGGGACCGGGCGTACGAGCAGTACTTC
CATSDLRDRAYEQYF
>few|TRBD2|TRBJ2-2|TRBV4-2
TGTGCCAGCAGCCAGAAAGCGGGGACGAACACCGGGGAGCTGTTTTTT
CASSQKAGTNTGELFF
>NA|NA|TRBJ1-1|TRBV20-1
TGCAGTGCTAGTACGACAGGAATGAACACTGAAGCTTTCTTT
CSASTTGMNTEAFF
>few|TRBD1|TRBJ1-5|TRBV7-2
TGTGCCAGCAGCCCCCGGACAGGGGGCATCAATCAGCCCCAGCATTTT
CASSPRTGGINQPQHF
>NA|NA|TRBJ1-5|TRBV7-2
TGTGCCAGCACTAAAGCCTTCGGGGGTCAGCCCCAGCATTTT
CASTKAFGGQPQHF
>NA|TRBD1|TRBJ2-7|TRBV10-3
TGTGCCATCAGGGGGGACAGTTCCTACGAGCAGTACTTC
CAIRGDSSYEQYF
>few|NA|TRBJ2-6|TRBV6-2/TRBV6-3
TGTGCCAGCAGTTCTACAGGCTTTGGGGCCAACGTCCTGACTTTC
CASSSTGFGANVLTF
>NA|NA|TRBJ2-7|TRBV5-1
TGCGCCAGCAGCACGACCAGGGGCGAGCAGTACTTC
CASSTTRGEQYF
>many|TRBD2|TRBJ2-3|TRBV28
TGTGCCAGCAGTCTGAGGGGACTAGCGACTAATACGCAGTATTTT
CASSLRGLATNTQYF
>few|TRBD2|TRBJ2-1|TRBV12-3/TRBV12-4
TGTGCCAGCATTGGACTAGCGGGAGGTTCCTACAATGAGCAGTTCTTC
CASIGLAGGSYNEQFF
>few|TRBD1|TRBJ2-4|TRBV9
TGTGCCAGCAGCGGGGACAGTCAGTACTTC
CASSGDSQYF
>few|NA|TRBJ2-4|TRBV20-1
TGCAGTGCTGCCGGGACTGGGGGGCTTTCCGCCAAAAACATTCAGTACTTC
CSAAGTGGLSAKNIQYF
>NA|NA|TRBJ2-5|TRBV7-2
TGTGCCAGCAGCCCAGGGGAGTTAGAGACCCAGTACTTC
CASSPGELETQYF
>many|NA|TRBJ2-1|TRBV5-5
TGTGCCAGCACGCTTCGAGGGTCCTCTGGCAATGAGCAGTTCTTC
CASTLRGSSGNEQFF
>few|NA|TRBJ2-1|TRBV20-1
TGCAGCCCTGGGGCTAGCCACCATGAGCAGTTCTTC
CSPGASHHEQFF
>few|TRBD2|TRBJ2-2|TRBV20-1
TGCAGTGCTACTCGCGGGAGGGCCAACACCGGGGAGCTGTTTTTT
CSATRGRANTGELFF
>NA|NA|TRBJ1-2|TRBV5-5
TGTGCCAGCAGCTTGGAGGGCGCCAGTAGAGACACCTTC
CASSLEGASRDTF
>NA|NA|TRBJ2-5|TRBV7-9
TGTGCCAGCAGCTTAGCCGAGGGGACGACCCAGTACTTC
CASSLAEGTTQYF
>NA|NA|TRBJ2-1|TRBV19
TGTGCCTGTAGGACCTCATGGGATCGTGGGGAGCAGTTCTTC
CACRTSWDRGEQFF
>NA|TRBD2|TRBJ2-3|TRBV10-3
TGTGCCACCCTAGCGGGGGGGTGGACAGATACGCAGTATTTT
CATLAGGWTDTQYF
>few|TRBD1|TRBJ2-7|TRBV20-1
TGCAGTGCCACCGAGGGACAGGGGGCCTCCTACGAGCAGTACTTC
CSATEGQGASYEQYF